A selection of T cell receptor beta chains follows, all from one sample in a study of yellow fever vaccine responses in identical twins. TCRdb redid the calling of the RT-PCR reads with MiXCR, one entry per CDR3 protein. The sample has under 9,000 distinct CDR3 sequences; approximately 80% are singletons. The sample in question was T cells from blood (PBMCs), unsorted or a sorted subset (not recorded which), obtained before or after yellow fever vaccination (not recorded which). The receptors derive from a woman aged 18-29 years who received the yellow fever vaccine. Both conserved end residues are part of each CDR3. D genes are given only for firm matches. Expanded clones are given a class, and other clones once, few, many or no size at all.

v_call: TRBV5-1
d_call: NA
j_call: TRBJ1-1
clone_size: NA
cdr3_aa: CASRRLGGDEAFF
cdr3_nt: TGCGCCAGCAGGAGGCTAGGGGGAGATGAAGCTTTCTTT

v_call: TRBV10-3
d_call: NA
j_call: TRBJ1-1
clone_size: NA
cdr3_aa: CAISESGLSPEAFF
cdr3_nt: TGTGCCATCAGTGAGTCGGGACTCTCCCCTGAAGCTTTCTTT

v_call: TRBV6-9
d_call: NA
j_call: TRBJ2-1
clone_size: NA
cdr3_aa: CASSYPRRGLHPYNEQFF
cdr3_nt: TGTGCCAGCAGTTACCCACGCCGGGGACTTCACCCTTACAATGAGCAGTTCTTC

v_call: TRBV6-1
d_call: TRBD1
j_call: TRBJ1-2
clone_size: NA
cdr3_aa: CASSKGTGTVNYGYTF
cdr3_nt: TGTGCCAGCAGCAAAGGCACCGGGACAGTTAACTATGGCTACACCTTC

v_call: TRBV25-1
d_call: NA
j_call: TRBJ1-6
clone_size: NA
cdr3_aa: CASRRGAGGGSSPLHF
cdr3_nt: TGTGCCAGCAGGAGGGGTGCCGGGGGAGGAAGTTCACCCCTCCACTTT

v_call: TRBV2
d_call: NA
j_call: TRBJ2-1
clone_size: NA
cdr3_aa: CASMGVSLVYEQFF
cdr3_nt: TGTGCCAGCATGGGAGTGTCTCTGGTCTATGAGCAGTTCTTC

v_call: TRBV11-3
d_call: TRBD2
j_call: TRBJ2-3
clone_size: once
cdr3_aa: CASSLLAGFDTQYF
cdr3_nt: TGTGCCAGCAGCTTACTAGCGGGGTTTGATACGCAGTATTTT

v_call: TRBV6-5
d_call: NA
j_call: TRBJ1-1
clone_size: NA
cdr3_aa: CASSYAGKAFF
cdr3_nt: TGTGCCAGCAGTTACGCAGGGAAAGCTTTCTTT

v_call: TRBV2
d_call: TRBD1
j_call: TRBJ1-3
clone_size: few
cdr3_aa: CASSTGGSGNTIYF
cdr3_nt: TGTGCCAGCAGTACAGGGGGCTCTGGAAACACCATATATTTT

v_call: TRBV12-3/TRBV12-4
d_call: NA
j_call: TRBJ2-7
clone_size: once
cdr3_aa: CASSDDTPSVGGEQYF
cdr3_nt: TGTGCCAGCAGTGACGACACCCCGTCGGTCGGGGGAGAGCAGTACTTC

v_call: TRBV4-1
d_call: NA
j_call: TRBJ2-2
clone_size: NA
cdr3_aa: CASSQDGAGADGELFF
cdr3_nt: TGCGCCAGCAGCCAAGATGGGGCAGGGGCGGACGGGGAGCTGTTTTTT

v_call: TRBV15
d_call: NA
j_call: TRBJ1-5
clone_size: NA
cdr3_aa: CATSRVVYQGRNQPQHF
cdr3_nt: TGTGCCACCAGCAGAGTCGTGTACCAAGGGCGCAATCAGCCCCAGCATTTT

v_call: TRBV19
d_call: TRBD2
j_call: TRBJ2-4
clone_size: NA
cdr3_aa: CASRLADKNIQYF
cdr3_nt: TGTGCCAGCCGACTAGCGGATAAAAACATTCAGTACTTC

v_call: TRBV7-9
d_call: NA
j_call: TRBJ1-1
clone_size: NA
cdr3_aa: CASSPGTETEAFF
cdr3_nt: TGTGCCAGCAGCCCTGGGACGGAGACTGAAGCTTTCTTT

v_call: TRBV12-1
d_call: NA
j_call: TRBJ2-5
clone_size: NA
cdr3_aa: CASSFSSGLRQETQYF
cdr3_nt: TGTGCCAGCAGCTTTTCTAGCGGGCTCCGCCAAGAGACCCAGTACTTC

v_call: TRBV10-3
d_call: NA
j_call: TRBJ2-1
clone_size: NA
cdr3_aa: CAISVTAGISPNEQFF
cdr3_nt: TGTGCCATCAGTGTTACGGCCGGGATATCCCCAAATGAGCAGTTCTTC

v_call: TRBV29-1
d_call: NA
j_call: TRBJ1-1
clone_size: NA
cdr3_aa: CSVTTGTAEAFF
cdr3_nt: TGCAGCGTTACCACAGGGACGGCTGAAGCTTTCTTT

v_call: TRBV2
d_call: NA
j_call: TRBJ1-1
clone_size: NA
cdr3_aa: CASSSPGRGTEAFF
cdr3_nt: TGTGCCAGCAGTAGCCCAGGGAGGGGCACTGAAGCTTTCTTT

v_call: TRBV20-1
d_call: TRBD1
j_call: TRBJ1-2
clone_size: NA
cdr3_aa: CSARAMDRGDYGYTF
cdr3_nt: TGCAGTGCTAGAGCCATGGACAGGGGAGACTATGGCTACACCTTC

v_call: TRBV3-1
d_call: NA
j_call: TRBJ2-7
clone_size: NA
cdr3_aa: CASSQGPSFYEQYF
cdr3_nt: TGTGCCAGCAGCCAAGGTCCCAGCTTCTACGAGCAGTACTTC

v_call: TRBV11-3
d_call: NA
j_call: TRBJ2-3
clone_size: once
cdr3_aa: CASSLWRDTQYF
cdr3_nt: TGTGCCAGCAGCTTATGGCGAGATACGCAGTATTTT

v_call: TRBV19
d_call: NA
j_call: TRBJ1-2
clone_size: NA
cdr3_aa: CASKDRTHYGYTF
cdr3_nt: TGTGCCAGCAAGGACAGAACACACTATGGCTACACCTTC

v_call: TRBV6-1
d_call: TRBD2
j_call: TRBJ2-2
clone_size: NA
cdr3_aa: CASLKASGTNTGELFF
cdr3_nt: TGTGCCAGCCTTAAGGCTAGCGGGACTAACACCGGGGAGCTGTTTTTT

v_call: TRBV3-1
d_call: NA
j_call: TRBJ2-5
clone_size: NA
cdr3_aa: CASSQLQETQYF
cdr3_nt: TGTGCCAGCAGCCAACTCCAAGAGACCCAGTACTTC

v_call: TRBV4-1
d_call: NA
j_call: TRBJ1-5
clone_size: few
cdr3_aa: CASSQDREGNQPQHF
cdr3_nt: TGCGCCAGCAGCCAAGACAGGGAGGGCAATCAGCCCCAGCATTTT

v_call: TRBV13
d_call: NA
j_call: TRBJ2-7
clone_size: NA
cdr3_aa: CASSLLSSYEQYF
cdr3_nt: TGTGCCAGCAGCTTATTAAGTTCCTACGAGCAGTACTTC

v_call: TRBV12-3/TRBV12-4
d_call: NA
j_call: TRBJ1-3
clone_size: NA
cdr3_aa: CASSPSAGGNTIYF
cdr3_nt: TGTGCCAGCAGTCCCTCCGCTGGTGGAAACACCATATATTTT

v_call: TRBV2
d_call: NA
j_call: TRBJ2-2
clone_size: NA
cdr3_aa: CASRVDITNTGELFF
cdr3_nt: TGTGCCAGCAGAGTCGACATCACGAACACCGGGGAGCTGTTTTTT

v_call: TRBV20-1
d_call: NA
j_call: TRBJ2-7
clone_size: NA
cdr3_aa: CSLLALSSYEQYF
cdr3_nt: TGCAGCCTTCTGGCACTTAGCTCCTACGAGCAGTACTTC

v_call: TRBV29-1
d_call: NA
j_call: TRBJ2-1
clone_size: NA
cdr3_aa: CSVDRGNEQFF
cdr3_nt: TGCAGCGTTGATCGGGGAAATGAGCAGTTCTTC

v_call: TRBV11-1
d_call: NA
j_call: TRBJ1-2
clone_size: NA
cdr3_aa: CASSLGDTPGYTF
cdr3_nt: TGTGCCAGCAGCTTAGGGGACACTCCTGGCTACACCTTC

v_call: TRBV6-2/TRBV6-3
d_call: NA
j_call: TRBJ1-6
clone_size: NA
cdr3_aa: CASSNRDEQSPLHF
cdr3_nt: TGTGCCAGCAGTAACCGGGACGAACAATCACCCCTCCACTTT